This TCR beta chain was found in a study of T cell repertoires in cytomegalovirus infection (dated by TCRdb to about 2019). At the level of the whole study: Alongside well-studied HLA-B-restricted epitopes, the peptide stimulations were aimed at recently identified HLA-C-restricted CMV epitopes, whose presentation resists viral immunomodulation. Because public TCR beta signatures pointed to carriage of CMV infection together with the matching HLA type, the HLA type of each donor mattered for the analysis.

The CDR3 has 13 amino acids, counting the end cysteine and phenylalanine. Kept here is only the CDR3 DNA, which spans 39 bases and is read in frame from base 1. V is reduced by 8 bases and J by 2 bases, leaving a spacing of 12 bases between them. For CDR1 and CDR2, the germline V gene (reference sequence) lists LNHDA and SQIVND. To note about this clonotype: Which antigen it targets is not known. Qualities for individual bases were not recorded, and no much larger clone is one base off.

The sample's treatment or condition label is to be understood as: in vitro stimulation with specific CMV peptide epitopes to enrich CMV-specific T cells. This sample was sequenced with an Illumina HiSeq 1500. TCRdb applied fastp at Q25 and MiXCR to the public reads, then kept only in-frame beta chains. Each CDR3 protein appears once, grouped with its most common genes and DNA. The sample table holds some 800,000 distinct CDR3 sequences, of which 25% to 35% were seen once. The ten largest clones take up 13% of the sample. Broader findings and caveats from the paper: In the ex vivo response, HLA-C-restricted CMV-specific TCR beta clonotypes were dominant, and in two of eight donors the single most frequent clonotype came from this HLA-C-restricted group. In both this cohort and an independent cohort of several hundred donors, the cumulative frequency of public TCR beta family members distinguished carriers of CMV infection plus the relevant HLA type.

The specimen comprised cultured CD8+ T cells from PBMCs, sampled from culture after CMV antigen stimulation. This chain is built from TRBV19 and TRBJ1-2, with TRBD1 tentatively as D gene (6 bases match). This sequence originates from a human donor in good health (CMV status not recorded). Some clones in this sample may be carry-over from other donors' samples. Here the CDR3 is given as CASDKGQNYGYTF. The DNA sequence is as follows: TGTGCCAGTGATAAAGGACAGAACTATGGCTACACCTTC. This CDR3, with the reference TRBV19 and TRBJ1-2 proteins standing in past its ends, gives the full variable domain DGGITQSPKYLFRKEGQNVTLSCEQNLNHDAMYWYRQDPGQGLRLIYYSQIVNDFQKGDIAEGYSVSREKKESFPLTVTSAQKNPTAFYLCASDKGQNYGYTFGSGTRLTVV.